What follows is one TCR beta chain and its context. Its target antigen remains unknown. Base quality data are lacking; no much larger clone is found one base away. These data belong to a study of blood T cells in healthy people across ages (dated by TCRdb to the mid-2010s). For the wider study: Template switching captured roughly one uniquely barcoded TCR beta cDNA molecule per two T cells in model experiments. Using deep sequencing normalized with unique cDNA molecular identifiers, the study measured how TCR beta repertoire diversity changes with age. Four age groups were formed from the donors: young (average roughly 15 years), middle-aged (approximately 42), aged (62) and long-lived (about 80). To avoid experimental bias, donors of different ages were randomly spread across the sequencing lanes. Two additional independent replicas of 1 million unique cDNA reads from the same blood draw were analyzed for two donors (one aged 18 to 30 and one aged 80 or older). General findings and caveats noted by the study authors: Observed TCR beta diversity per million T cells fell roughly linearly with age, and a significant reduction was already apparent by age around 39. Compared with the aged group, more naive CD4+ T cells, fewer expanded clones and increased TCR diversity were shown by the long-lived group, suggesting age selection. Because the CMV infection status of the donors was unknown, age-related changes in expanded clonotypes may potentially have been confounded. Since profiling was done on bulk unsorted PBMCs, naive and antigen-experienced compartments could not be conclusively compared. A strong correlation was found between observed TCR beta diversity and the percentage of naive T cells measured by flow cytometry. Estimates of total diversity based on one million sequenced T cells were considered lower bounds and underestimates.

Receptors were amplified or captured by 5' RACE. TCRdb shows the sequencer as Illumina HiSeq 2500. A second PCR of roughly 7 to 12 cycles was performed with a sample-barcoded 5' primer and a J-beta primer mix. A template-switch 5' adaptor carrying 12 random nucleotides introduced a unique molecular identifier onto each TCR beta cDNA molecule. Each sample yielded at least 2.5 million CDR3-containing paired-end reads. The Mint cDNA synthesis kit, primed by a TRBC-specific oligonucleotide, was used to synthesize first-strand cDNA from all RNA. After uracil-DNA glycosylase treatment, a first 18-cycle PCR used universal primers M1SS and BC2_uni_R on all cDNA. The original methods were these. For normalization, 1 million high-quality reads were randomly selected from each sample, with every read carrying a distinct molecular identifier. Instead of being binned into consensus sequences, reads that shared molecular identifiers were thrown out. MiTCR, run with a Q25 quality threshold and the strictest error-elimination algorithm, handled CDR3 identification, clonotype clustering and error correction. A nonparametric unseen species model with Euler transformation was used to estimate lower-bound total TCR beta diversity. The raw public reads went through TCRdb reprocessing: fastp at Q25, MiXCR clone calling, in-frame beta chains kept. Each entry is one CDR3 protein sequence, shown with its most common DNA and genes. The V and J calls reflect TCRdb's pipeline rather than the authors' work. This sample comprises about 900,000 distinct CDR3 sequences, about 48% of them detected only once. Jointly, the top ten make up roughly 12% of the sample.

V gives up 4 bases and J gives up 5 bases, and the segment between their germline ends measures 15 bases. CDR3 length: 15 amino acids, cysteine to phenylalanine. The retained sequence is limited to the CDR3, 45 bases, with the frame set at the first base. Based on the germline V gene (reference sequence), the CDR1 and CDR2 sequences are MNHEY and SMNVEV. The donors were roughly 40 Caucasian individuals from Russia, aged 6 to 90 years, who were systemically healthy. Each donor gave around 9.5 milliliters of peripheral blood, collected into EDTA-treated Vacutainer tubes. PBMCs were isolated by Ficoll-Paque density-gradient centrifugation, with at least 6.5 million obtained per sample. Trizol reagent was used to extract total RNA from PBMCs, with at least 6 micrograms per sample. For every donor, an aliquot of PBMCs went through flow cytometry to measure the percentages of naive CD45RAhigh/CD27high T cells.

The specimen sequenced was blood. The V and J segments used are TRBV27 and TRBJ2-1; confidence is insufficient to name the D gene. This clonotype was sampled from a man younger than 45 in good health. CDR3 protein: CASSSYRTLHNEQFF. The nucleotide sequence is given as TGTGCCAGCAGTTCTTACCGGACCTTACACAATGAGCAGTTCTTC.